This is a list of T cell receptor beta chains from one sample in a study of glioma-infiltrating T cells. TCRdb re-called the multiplex PCR reads with MiXCR, one entry per CDR3 protein. This repertoire shows under 200,000 distinct CDR3 sequences, around 40% found once; its top ten account for 5.2%. Specimen: glioma tissue, nonneoplastic brain tissue, or PBMCs (not recorded which). All receptors come from a human donor with low-grade glioma or glioblastoma, undergoing nonglioma brain surgery, or in good health (not recorded which). The CDR3 runs from the conserved cysteine through the conserved F or W. D genes are given only for firm matches. Size tells how often a clone was seen (once, few, many) or the class of an expanded clone, and some rows leave it out.

TGTGCCAGCAGTTTACAGGGGCGGTCTTATTACGAGCAGTACTTC | CASSLQGRSYYEQYF | TRBJ2-7 | few | TRBV12-3/TRBV12-4 | NA
TGTGCCAGCAGCCAAGTTCAACAGGGTCGAAATGAGCAGTTCTTC | CASSQVQQGRNEQFF | TRBJ2-1 | many | TRBV4-2 | NA
TGCAGTGCTAGGAGCCCGGCGGGACGCCGGGTAGTCCAGCCCCAGCATTTT | CSARSPAGRRVVQPQHF | TRBJ1-5 | many | TRBV20-1 | NA
TGCGCCAGCAGACAGGAGAGAGATGAGCAGTTCTTC | CASRQERDEQFF | TRBJ2-1 | NA | TRBV5-1 | NA
TGTGCCAGCAGTTTATCTTGGTCGCGCACGGGGTCCTACAATGAGCAGTTCTTC | CASSLSWSRTGSYNEQFF | TRBJ2-1 | NA | TRBV12-3/TRBV12-4 | NA
TGTGCCAGCAGTTCCCACAATAGCGGAAGCTACGAGCAGTACTTC | CASSSHNSGSYEQYF | TRBJ2-7 | NA | TRBV28 | NA
TGTGCCAGCAGTACATCGACTAGCGGGTTACAAGAGACCCAGTACTTC | CASSTSTSGLQETQYF | TRBJ2-5 | many | TRBV28 | TRBD2
TGTGCCAGCCATCGTGCCCCGCAGAATTTT | CASHRAPQNF | TRBJ1-4 | many | TRBV27 | NA
TGTGCCAGCAGCAGGGACAGGGATAATGAAGCTTTCTTT | CASSRDRDNEAFF | TRBJ1-1 | few | TRBV5-6 | TRBD1
TGTGCCAGCAGTGAAAGGCAGTATAATTCACCCCTCCACTTT | CASSERQYNSPLHF | TRBJ1-6 | NA | TRBV2 | NA
TGTGCCAGTCGGAGGACAGAGAATCAGCCCCAGCATTTT | CASRRTENQPQHF | TRBJ1-5 | NA | TRBV19 | NA
TGTGCCAGCAGCCAAGGACCGTCAGCGGGAATCTACTACAATGAGCAGTTCTTC | CASSQGPSAGIYYNEQFF | TRBJ2-1 | few | TRBV3-1 | TRBD2
TGTGCCAGCAGCCAGGGCTGGAGGGCTATCTACGAGCAGTACTTC | CASSQGWRAIYEQYF | TRBJ2-7 | NA | TRBV3-1 | NA
TGCAGCATTGACGGCCACACCTATAACAATGAGCAGTTCTTC | CSIDGHTYNNEQFF | TRBJ2-1 | NA | TRBV29-1 | NA
TGTGCCAGCAGCTTAGGGGGAGTGGGCAATCAGCCCCAGCATTTT | CASSLGGVGNQPQHF | TRBJ1-5 | many | TRBV7-2 | NA
TGTGCCAGCAGATTAACTTGGGGAAACACCATATATTTT | CASRLTWGNTIYF | TRBJ1-3 | once | TRBV7-9 | NA
TGCAGTGCTAGAGTCCAGCATGACTATCAGCCCCAGCATTTT | CSARVQHDYQPQHF | TRBJ1-5 | few | TRBV20-1 | NA
TGTGCCAGCAGTTTATTGGGACTAGCGGAAGGGGCGGCTGAGCAGTTCTTC | CASSLLGLAEGAAEQFF | TRBJ2-1 | many | TRBV28 | TRBD2
TGTGCCAGCAGCCCAAACTTGGGTGAGCAGTTCTTC | CASSPNLGEQFF | TRBJ2-1 | NA | TRBV28 | NA
TGTGCCAGCAGCTTACAGCAGACAGATACGCAGTATTTT | CASSLQQTDTQYF | TRBJ2-3 | many | TRBV7-8 | NA
TGTGCCAGCAAAGGGGGCCCCGGGGAGCTGTTTTTT | CASKGGPGELFF | TRBJ2-2 | few | TRBV2 | TRBD1
TGTGCCATCAGTGAATCTGGGGTTAATGGCTCCTATAATTCACCCCTCCACTTT | CAISESGVNGSYNSPLHF | TRBJ1-6 | NA | TRBV10-3 | NA
TGTGCCAGCAGGGTTACTGGACTTACTGGCACAGATACGCAGTATTTT | CASRVTGLTGTDTQYF | TRBJ2-3 | many | TRBV25-1 | NA